These 17 T cell receptor beta chains were sequenced from one sample in a study of CD8 T cells in ankylosing spondylitis. TCRdb used MiXCR to reprocess the 5' RACE reads, holding one entry per CDR3 protein. The data show about 140,000 distinct CDR3 sequences, about 6.7% seen once. The sequenced sample was blood, either unsorted or a sorted T cell fraction (not recorded which). Receptor source: a female donor with ankylosing spondylitis or in good health (not recorded which).

This chain joins TRBV4-2 and TRBJ2-3; D possibly corresponds to TRBD2 (5 bases). The CDR3 covers 19 residues. V lost 0 bases to trimming and J lost 2 bases, with 21 bases between them. Per germline, CDR1 LGHNA and CDR2 YNFKEQ. The CDR3, as DNA: TGTGCCAGCAGCCAAGATACGCAGCCCCGGGGAGTCGACACAGATACGCAGTATTTT. Amino acids: CASSQDTQPRGVDTDTQYF.

Ten or more counts support this clonotype. The CDR3 nucleotides read TGTGCCATCACCCCTGAGGATAATTCACCCCTCCACTTT. It yields the protein CAITPEDNSPLHF. The J gene is TRBJ1-6, the V gene TRBV10-3; D is undetermined. Trimming pared 7 bases from V and 5 bases from J, leaving 9 bases between. The CDR3 is made up of 13 amino acids. Germline CDR1 and CDR2: ENHRY and SYGVKD.

This clonotype appeared many times. The V gene is TRBV12-3 or TRBV12-4, the J gene TRBJ2-1; 8 bases are a match to TRBD1. V lost 3 bases and J lost 6; bases outside the gene matches: 4. The CDR3 loop spans 14 amino acids. CDR3 region: CASSLSGQGNEQFF. The DNA of the CDR3 is TGTGCCAGCAGTTTGTCCGGACAGGGCAATGAGCAGTTCTTC.

Ten or more counts support this clonotype. V usage is TRBV29-1 and J usage is TRBJ1-2; possibly TRBD1 for D (5 bases). The V gene lost 6 bases and the J gene lost 4 bases, with 12 bases spanning the gap. Germline CDR1 and CDR2: SQVTM and ANQGSEA. The CDR3 contains 12 residues. The CDR3 DNA reads TGCAGCGTGAGGTGGGGCACCTATGGCTACACCTTC. This translates into CSVRWGTYGYTF.

This clonotype was seen repeatedly, ten times or more. The chain has TRBV5-1 and TRBJ2-6; 7 bases are shared with TRBD1. The CDR3 extends over 16 amino acids. Germline loops: CDR1 SGHRS, CDR2 YFSETQ. The V segment lost 6 bases and the J segment 0 bases; nucleotides outside the gene matches: 6. In DNA form, the CDR3 reads TGCGCCAGCACCCGACAGGGAGCCTCTGGGGCCAACGTCCTGACTTTC. It translates to CASTRQGASGANVLTF.

The table lists this clonotype with many counts. The chain combines TRBV19 with TRBJ1-1, with TRBD1 matching over 8 bases. V lost 6 bases, J lost 4 bases, and 4 bases stayed unmatched. The CDR3 contains 13 residues. Germline assignment: CDR1 LNHDA and CDR2 SQIVND (reference sequence). In nucleotides, the CDR3 is TGTGCCAGTAGCAATACAGGGGGCACTGAAGCTTTCTTT. It codes for CASSNTGGTEAFF. Combining the CDR3 with reference TRBV19 and TRBJ1-1 gives the whole variable domain DGGITQSPKYLFRKEGQNVTLSCEQNLNHDAMYWYRQDPGQGLRLIYYSQIVNDFQKGDIAEGYSVSREKKESFPLTVTSAQKNPTAFYLCASSNTGGTEAFFGQGTRLTVV.

This clonotype was observed a handful of times. The chain is built from TRBV30 and TRBJ1-2; no clear D gene. The CDR3 runs 13 residues. CDR1 and CDR2 (germline): GTSNPN, SVGIG (reference sequence). V was cut by 2 bases and J by 2 bases, with 9 bases left in between. As DNA, the CDR3 is TGTGCCTGGAGTACGATGGTGAACTATGGCTACACCTTC. It specifies CAWSTMVNYGYTF.

Worth noting for this clonotype: A read error may account for a junction end that differs from germline. The genes are TRBV7-9 and TRBJ1-4; D call uncertain. The CDR3 spans 17 residues. From germline, CDR1 is SEHNR and CDR2 FQNEAQ (reference sequence). The CDR3 DNA reads TGTGCCAGCAGCTTAGGGCCCAAAGGCGGAACTACTGAAAAACTGTTTTTT. Encoded protein: CASSLGPKGGTTEKLFF.

This clonotype was detected ten times or more. The V gene is TRBV7-3, the J gene TRBJ2-1; 7 bases are a match to TRBD2. Germline V gives CDR1 SGHTA, CDR2 FQGTGA. V trimming: 5 bases; J trimming: 5 bases; junction bases outside the gene matches: 3. The CDR3 totals 13 residues. The CDR3: CASSRTSHNEQFF. CDR3 DNA: TGTGCCAGCAGCCGGACTAGTCACAATGAGCAGTTCTTC.

The chain recombines TRBV20-1 with TRBJ2-2; 7 nucleotides align to TRBD1. CDR3 length: 12 amino acids. From germline, CDR1 is DFQATT and CDR2 SNEGSKA (reference sequence). J lost 7 bases, V lost 4 bases, and 3 bases had no gene match. This CDR3 is CSANRGDGELFF. CDR3 nucleotides: TGCAGTGCTAACAGGGGAGACGGGGAGCTGTTTTTT.

This clonotype was counted at least ten times. The gene calls are TRBV20-1 and TRBJ2-5; 8 bases agree with TRBD2. In germline, CDR1 is DFQATT, CDR2 SNEGSKA (reference sequence). The CDR3 spans 15 residues. Losses at the gene ends were 0 bases for V and 4 bases for J; bases not matched to a gene: 7. The chain's CDR3 is CSARDPAGLGETQYF. The CDR3 DNA is TGCAGTGCTAGAGACCCCGCGGGACTAGGAGAGACCCAGTACTTC.

This sequence joins TRBV7-9 and TRBJ2-1, with D perhaps given as TRBD1 or TRBD2 (5 bases each). Trimming took 8 bases from V and 9 from J, leaving 11 bases between them. CDR3 size: 11 residues. Germline V gene sequence: CDR1 SEHNR, CDR2 FQNEAQ (reference sequence). The DNA for the CDR3 is TGTGCCAGCCGAGGGACCAGTGAGCAGTTCTTC. It encodes CASRGTSEQFF.

This clonotype was recorded at least ten times. V gene TRBV5-1 combines with J gene TRBJ1-2; D gene unclear. Germline CDR1 and CDR2: SGHRS and YFSETQ. Trimming cost V 0 bases and J 6 bases, with 15 bases left between them. The CDR3 is 15 residues long. The CDR3 spells CASSLALAVRDGYTF. The CDR3 bases are TGCGCCAGCAGCTTGGCCTTGGCAGTAAGGGATGGCTACACCTTC.

This clonotype was seen repeatedly, ten times or more. The chain has TRBV5-6 and TRBJ1-1; TRBD1 matches 7 bases. CDR1 SGHDT and CDR2 YYEEEE come from the germline V gene. V lost 1 base to trimming and J lost 6 bases; unmatched junction nucleotides: 3. The length of the CDR3 is 13 residues. CDR3 DNA: TGTGCCAGCAGCTTGACAGGGGCGCCTGAAGCTTTCTTT. Protein sequence: CASSLTGAPEAFF.

There are a few counts of this clonotype. The V call is TRBV12-3 or TRBV12-4, the J call TRBJ2-3; 13 bases are shared with TRBD2. The CDR3 has 16 amino acids. With V trimmed by 5 bases and J by 3 bases, 5 bases remained unmatched. CDR3 residues: CASSPLAGGPTDTQYF. DNA of the CDR3: TGTGCCAGCAGTCCACTAGCGGGGGGGCCAACAGATACGCAGTATTTT.

This clonotype was counted ten times or more. The V gene is TRBV20-1, the J gene TRBJ2-4, with 11 bases lining up with TRBD2. The germline V gene encodes CDR1 DFQATT and CDR2 SNEGSKA (reference sequence). V was clipped by 6 bases and J by 9 bases; unmatched bases: 19. The CDR3 sequence is 17 residues long. The CDR3 loop reads CSAPFPSSGGNAGIQYF. The CDR3 DNA reads as TGCAGTGCCCCGTTTCCCTCTAGCGGGGGGAACGCGGGCATTCAGTACTTC.

This clonotype was picked up many times. This chain connects TRBV29-1 to TRBJ1-1; D possibly corresponds to TRBD1 (5 bases). Per the germline V gene, CDR1 is SQVTM and CDR2 is ANQGSEA. Trimming shortened V by 3 bases and J by 1 base, and 12 bases separated the two germline ends. The length of the CDR3 is 14 residues. CDR3 sequence reads: CSVDVGHANTEAFF. In DNA, the CDR3 is TGCAGCGTTGACGTCGGACATGCGAACACTGAAGCTTTCTTT.